A selection of T cell receptor beta chains follows, all from one sample in a study of cytomegalovirus exposure and HLA in healthy donors. Data came from immunoSEQ multiplex PCR; TCRdb stores just in-frame clones and leaves some out. The data contain about 130,000 clones, 77% of them singletons. The source material was PBMCs. The receptors shown here come from a male donor in good health and CMV-seropositive. The CDR3 runs from the conserved cysteine through the conserved F or W. Each record gives: V gene, J gene, D gene, clone size, CDR3 protein, CDR3 DNA. The D gene is left open where the match is weak. Rows may omit the clone size; those that give it use once, few, many or a size class.

TRBV6-1	TRBJ2-1	TRBD2	NA	CASNALAGAYNEQFF	TGTGCCAGCAATGCGCTAGCGGGGGCCTACAATGAGCAGTTCTTC
TRBV9	TRBJ2-7	NA	NA	CASSLMGGSYEQYF	TGTGCCAGCAGCCTCATGGGGGGATCCTACGAGCAGTACTTC
TRBV6-6	TRBJ1-1	NA	NA	CASSSGLMNTEAFF	TGTGCCAGCAGTTCAGGATTAATGAACACTGAAGCTTTCTTT
TRBV19	TRBJ2-3	NA	NA	CASSIRRGRTDTQYF	TGTGCCAGTAGTATAAGGCGGGGGCGCACAGATACGCAGTATTTT
TRBV5-1	TRBJ2-5	TRBD2	NA	CASSFLAGFRETQYF	TGCGCCAGCAGCTTCCTAGCGGGGTTCCGGGAGACCCAGTACTTC
TRBV5-6	TRBJ2-3	TRBD2	NA	CASSLGGGGTDTQYF	TGTGCCAGCAGCCTCGGCGGGGGGGGCACAGATACGCAGTATTTT
TRBV18	TRBJ2-1	TRBD2	NA	CASSPWTSGRSLYNEQFF	TGTGCCAGCTCACCTTGGACTAGCGGGAGAAGTCTCTACAATGAGCAGTTCTTC
TRBV6-5	TRBJ2-1	NA	once	CASRFRGNPYNEQFF	TGTGCCAGCAGGTTCCGGGGGAACCCCTACAATGAGCAGTTCTTC
TRBV6-5	TRBJ1-2	NA	NA	CASRDRVYGYTF	TGTGCCAGCAGGGACAGAGTCTATGGCTACACCTTC
TRBV5-1	TRBJ2-7	NA	NA	CASSSLYEQYF	TGCGCCAGCAGCTCCCTATACGAGCAGTACTTC
TRBV9	TRBJ2-7	TRBD1	NA	CASSGGTGRHYEQYF	TGTGCCAGCAGCGGAGGGACAGGGCGGCACTACGAGCAGTACTTC
TRBV6-1	TRBJ1-2	NA	NA	CASSPDRNYGYTF	TGTGCCAGCAGCCCCGACAGGAACTATGGCTACACCTTC
TRBV2	TRBJ2-2	NA	NA	CASSPATTGNTGELFF	TGTGCCAGCAGTCCAGCCACTACGGGGAATACCGGGGAGCTGTTTTTT
TRBV5-1	TRBJ2-7	TRBD1	once	CASSSGQGHHEQYF	TGCGCCAGCAGTTCGGGACAGGGGCACCACGAGCAGTACTTC
TRBV25-1	TRBJ1-6	NA	NA	CASSGHLWNSPLHF	TGTGCCAGCAGTGGGCATCTGTGGAATTCACCCCTCCACTTT
TRBV5-1	TRBJ2-3	NA	NA	CASSLQGTDTQYF	TGCGCCAGCAGCTTACAGGGAACAGATACGCAGTATTTT
TRBV18	TRBJ1-5	NA	NA	CASSEGVNQPQHF	TGTGCCAGCTCTGAAGGGGTTAATCAGCCCCAGCATTTT
TRBV5-6	TRBJ1-3	NA	once	CASSLEQTLGNTIYF	TGTGCCAGCAGCTTGGAACAGACACTTGGAAACACCATATATTTT
TRBV11-3	TRBJ2-5	NA	NA	CASSLGTGAQETQYF	TGTGCCAGCAGCTTAGGCACGGGAGCGCAAGAGACCCAGTACTTC
TRBV11-2	TRBJ2-7	TRBD1	few	CASSLPGQGSYEQYF	TGTGCCAGCAGCTTACCGGGACAGGGCTCCTACGAGCAGTACTTC
TRBV28	TRBJ2-3	TRBD2	once	CASSSQRGVTDTQYF	TGTGCCAGCAGTTCTCAGCGGGGGGTGACAGATACGCAGTATTTT
TRBV6-5	TRBJ2-7	TRBD1	few	CASSYGRDSTYEQYF	TGTGCCAGCAGTTACGGCCGGGACAGTACCTACGAGCAGTACTTC
TRBV5-4	TRBJ2-7	TRBD1	NA	CASSWDRTYEQYF	TGTGCCAGCAGCTGGGACAGGACCTACGAGCAGTACTTC
TRBV10-2	TRBJ1-2	TRBD1	NA	CASSEEVGQFAGYTF	TGCGCCAGCAGTGAGGAGGTGGGACAGTTCGCCGGCTACACCTTC
TRBV29-1	TRBJ2-5	TRBD2	few	CSVEGPGLAGGPEETQYF	TGCAGCGTTGAAGGCCCGGGACTAGCGGGAGGGCCGGAGGAGACCCAGTACTTC
TRBV2	TRBJ1-1	NA	NA	CASRKDTPASAFF	TGTGCCAGCAGAAAGGACACCCCTGCCAGTGCTTTCTTT
TRBV6-1	TRBJ2-6	TRBD1	NA	CASTPDRGGANVLTF	TGTGCCAGCACCCCAGACAGGGGAGGGGCCAACGTCCTGACTTTC
TRBV5-1	TRBJ2-7	TRBD2	NA	CASSSLTSEGGEQYF	TGCGCCAGCAGCTCGTTGACTAGCGAGGGGGGAGAGCAGTACTTC